The sequence of this T cell receptor beta chain was determined in a study of blood T cell repertoires in COVID-19. Study as a whole: Sites across the United States, Italy and Spain contributed samples from acute and convalescent COVID-19. The cDNA or gDNA used as material had been derived from T cells, B-cell-depleted T cells, or PBMCs.

Authors' methods: Estimation of nucleated cell counts was performed using reference gene primer amplification. Sequenced by immunoSEQ multiplex PCR; TCRdb stores in-frame clones only, minus some. The D gene and trimming were derived from the DNA, and the V and J assignments and clone size from that table. The sample holds approximately 150,000 clones; roughly 89% are singletons and the top ten take around 1.5%. Trimming removed 4 bases from V and 0 bases from J, with 18 bases in between. Germline V gene data show CDR1 as SGHRS and CDR2 as YFSETQ. The CDR3 totals 17 residues. This receptor was identified in a woman aged 45-60 years with acute or convalescent COVID-19. Input material: peripheral blood. V usage is TRBV5-1 and J usage is TRBJ2-3, with D possibly TRBD2 on 6 matching bases. The DNA of the CDR3 is TGCGCCAGCAGCACGGGACTCCGAACCACTAGCACAGATACGCAGTATTTT. This gives the protein CASSTGLRTTSTDTQYF.